The 10 T cell receptor beta chains given below trace back to one sample, sequenced in a study of blood T cell repertoires in COVID-19. The data were produced by immunoSEQ multiplex PCR, yet TCRdb's version contains in-frame clones alone and is incomplete. This sample has roughly 110,000 clones; 80% to 95% occur once, and the top ten carry approximately 1.2%. Sample: peripheral blood. Every receptor here comes from a woman in her 30s with acute or convalescent COVID-19.

This chain joins TRBV20-1 and TRBJ2-3; 8 bases fit TRBD2. This CDR3 region has 15 residues. Germline CDR1 DFQATT, CDR2 SNEGSKA (reference sequence). V shed 3 bases and J 3 bases; nucleotides not matched to a gene: 8. CDR3 nucleotides: TGCAGTGCTAGTGTGGCGGGGGGCCAAACAGATACGCAGTATTTT. Translation: CSASVAGGQTDTQYF.

The J gene is TRBJ1-5, the V gene TRBV19, with a tentative D call TRBD1 (6 bases). This CDR3 is built from 16 residues. V was cut by 3 bases and J by 0 bases, with 12 bases left in between. The germline gives CDR1 LNHDA, CDR2 SQIVND (reference sequence). The CDR3 loop is CASSIYGQFSNQPQHF. CDR3 bases: TGTGCCAGTAGTATTTATGGACAGTTTAGCAATCAGCCCCAGCATTTT.

The CDR3 region is CATLGGDKNGTEAFF. In DNA form, the CDR3 reads TGTGCCACCCTGGGTGGCGACAAGAATGGGACTGAAGCTTTCTTT. The chain employs TRBV24-1 and TRBJ1-1; D is undetermined. Looked up from germline, CDR1 is KGHDR and CDR2 is SFDVKD. The CDR3 extends over 15 amino acids. Deletions cut 9 bases from V and 5 bases from J, with 21 bases between.

This clone turned up a few times. The chain recombines TRBV6-5 with TRBJ2-1; 11 nucleotides match TRBD2. V lost 0 bases, J lost 6 bases, and 4 bases stayed unmatched. The CDR3 covers 16 residues. The germline gives CDR1 MNHEY, CDR2 SVGAGI. The CDR3 is CASSYSVSGGVNEQFF. The CDR3 nucleotides read TGTGCCAGCAGTTACTCGGTTAGCGGGGGGGTCAATGAGCAGTTCTTC.

The chain uses TRBV28 and TRBJ2-7; D is possibly TRBD1 (6 bases). There are 14 residues in the CDR3. V shed 6 bases and J shed 9 bases, with 21 bases lying between them. Germline assignment: CDR1 MDHEN and CDR2 SYDVKM. Written as DNA, the CDR3 is TGTGCCAGCAGCCCCAGGGGACCCGTCGGTGGGCAGTACTTC. Its protein product is CASSPRGPVGGQYF.

The rearrangement links TRBV5-1 to TRBJ2-7, with 11 bases that match TRBD1. This CDR3 is built from 15 residues. Germline V lookup: CDR1 SGHRS, CDR2 YFSETQ. The V gene end was trimmed by 5 bases and the J gene end by 1 base; junction bases not matched to a gene: 5. The CDR3 DNA follows: TGCGCCAGCAGGGCCGGGACAGGGGGGTCCTACGAGCAGTACTTC. It yields the protein CASRAGTGGSYEQYF. Full variable domain (outside the CDR3, taken from reference TRBV5-1 and TRBJ2-7): KAGVTQTPRYLIKTRGQQVTLSCSPISGHRSVSWYQQTPGQGLQFLFEYFSETQRNKGNFPGRFSGRQFSNSRSEMNVSTLELGDSALYLCASRAGTGGSYEQYFGPGTRLTVT.

The table lists this clone with a count of one. The rearrangement links TRBV11-2 to TRBJ2-1, with D hard to call. The V end lost 0 bases, the J end lost 10 bases, and 7 bases lay between the germline ends. The CDR3 extends over 12 amino acids. Per the germline V gene, CDR1 is SGHAT and CDR2 is FQNNGV. The CDR3 sequence is CASSLDLYEQFF. In DNA form, the CDR3 reads TGTGCCAGCAGCTTAGATCTATACGAGCAGTTCTTC.

The rearrangement joins TRBV6-5 to TRBJ2-7, with D possibly matching TRBD2 (6 bases). The CDR3 contains 15 residues. Germline V CDR1 and CDR2: MNHEY, SVGAGI. Trimming removed 0 bases at V and 7 bases at J, with 16 bases between. CDR3 nucleotide sequence: TGTGCCAGCAGTTACTCGAATCGGGGGACCTCTGAGCAGTACTTC. Its translation is CASSYSNRGTSEQYF.

This sequence joins TRBV28 and TRBJ1-1; D unclear. The germline CDR1 and CDR2 sequences are MDHEN and SYDVKM. V was clipped by 3 bases and J by 5 bases, with 7 bases between them. This CDR3 is 12 amino acids long. The CDR3 protein is CASSLSRTEAFF. The CDR3 region has the DNA TGTGCCAGCAGTTTGAGTCGGACTGAAGCTTTCTTT.

The chain joins TRBV3-1 (or the pseudogene TRBV3-2) to TRBJ2-3; weak D call: TRBD1 (6 bases). V was trimmed by 2 bases and J by 3 bases, leaving 12 bases between them. CDR1 is LGHDT, CDR2 YNNKEL, per germline (reference sequence). The CDR3 runs 15 residues. CDR3 region: CASSQMPQGTDTQYF. CDR3 nucleotides: TGTGCCAGCAGCCAAATGCCACAGGGAACAGATACGCAGTATTTT.